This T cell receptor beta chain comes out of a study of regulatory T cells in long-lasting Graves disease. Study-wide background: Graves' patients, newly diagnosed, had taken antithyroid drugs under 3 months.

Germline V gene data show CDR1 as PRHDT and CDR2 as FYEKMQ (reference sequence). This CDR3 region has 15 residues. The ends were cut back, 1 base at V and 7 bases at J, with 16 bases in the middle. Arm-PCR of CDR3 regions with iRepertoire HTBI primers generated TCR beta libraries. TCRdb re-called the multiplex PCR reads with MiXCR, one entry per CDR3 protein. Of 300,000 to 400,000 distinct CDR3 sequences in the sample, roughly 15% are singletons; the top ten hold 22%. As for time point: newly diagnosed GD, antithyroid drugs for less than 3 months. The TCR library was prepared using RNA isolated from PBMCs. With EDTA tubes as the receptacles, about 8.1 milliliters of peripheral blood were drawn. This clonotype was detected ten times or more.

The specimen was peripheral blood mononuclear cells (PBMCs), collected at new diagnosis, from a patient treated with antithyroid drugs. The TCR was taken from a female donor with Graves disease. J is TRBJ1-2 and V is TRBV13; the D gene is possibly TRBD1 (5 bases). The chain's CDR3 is CASSLDVMGGSGYTF. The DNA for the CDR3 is TGTGCCAGCAGCTTAGACGTGATGGGGGGTAGTGGCTACACCTTC.